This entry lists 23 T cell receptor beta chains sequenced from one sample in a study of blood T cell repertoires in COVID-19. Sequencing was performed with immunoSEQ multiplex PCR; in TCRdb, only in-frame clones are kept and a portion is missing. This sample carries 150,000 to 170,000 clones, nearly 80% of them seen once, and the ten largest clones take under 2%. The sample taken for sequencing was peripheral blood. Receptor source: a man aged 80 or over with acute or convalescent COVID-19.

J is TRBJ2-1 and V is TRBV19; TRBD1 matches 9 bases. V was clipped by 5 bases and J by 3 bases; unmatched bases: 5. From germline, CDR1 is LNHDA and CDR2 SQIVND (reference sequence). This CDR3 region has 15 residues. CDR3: CASSEQGASYNEQFF. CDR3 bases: TGTGCCAGTAGTGAACAGGGGGCCAGCTACAATGAGCAGTTCTTC.

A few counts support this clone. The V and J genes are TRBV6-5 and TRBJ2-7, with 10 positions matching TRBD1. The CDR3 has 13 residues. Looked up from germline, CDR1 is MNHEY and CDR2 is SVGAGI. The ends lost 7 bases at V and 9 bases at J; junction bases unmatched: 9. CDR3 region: CASIPGQGTGQYV. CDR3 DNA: TGTGCCAGCATTCCGGGACAGGGGACCGGGCAGTACGTC.

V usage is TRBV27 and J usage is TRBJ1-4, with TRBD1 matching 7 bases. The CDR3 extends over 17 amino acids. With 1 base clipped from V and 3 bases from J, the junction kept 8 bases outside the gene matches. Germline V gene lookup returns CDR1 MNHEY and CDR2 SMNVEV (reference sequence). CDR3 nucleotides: TGTGCCAGCAGTTTATTCGGACAGGTCCGAGCTAATGAAAAACTGTTTTTT. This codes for CASSLFGQVRANEKLFF.

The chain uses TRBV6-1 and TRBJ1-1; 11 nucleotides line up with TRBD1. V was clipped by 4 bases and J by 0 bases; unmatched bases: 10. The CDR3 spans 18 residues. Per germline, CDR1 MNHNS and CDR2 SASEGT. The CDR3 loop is CASSGTPGQGEVNTEAFF. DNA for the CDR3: TGTGCCAGCAGTGGGACTCCGGGACAGGGGGAGGTGAACACTGAAGCTTTCTTT.

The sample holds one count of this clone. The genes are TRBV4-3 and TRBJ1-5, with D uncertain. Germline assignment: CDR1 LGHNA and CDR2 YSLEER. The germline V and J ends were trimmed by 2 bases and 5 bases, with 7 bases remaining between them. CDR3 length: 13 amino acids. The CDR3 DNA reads TGCGCCAGCAGCCAATCCCTATATCAGCCCCAGCATTTT. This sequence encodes CASSQSLYQPQHF.

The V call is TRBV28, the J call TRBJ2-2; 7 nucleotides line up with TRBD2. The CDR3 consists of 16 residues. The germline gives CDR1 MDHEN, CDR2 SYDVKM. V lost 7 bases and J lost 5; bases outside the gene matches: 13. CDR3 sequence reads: CASTPPGGLPTGELFF. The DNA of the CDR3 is TGTGCCAGCACCCCCCCGGGGGGTCTCCCGACCGGGGAGCTGTTTTTT. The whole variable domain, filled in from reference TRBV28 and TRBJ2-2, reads DVKVTQSSRYLVKRTGEKVFLECVQDMDHENMFWYRQDPGLGLRLIYFSYDVKMKEKGDIPEGYSVSREKKERFSLILESASTNQTSMYLCASTPPGGLPTGELFFGEGSRLTVL.

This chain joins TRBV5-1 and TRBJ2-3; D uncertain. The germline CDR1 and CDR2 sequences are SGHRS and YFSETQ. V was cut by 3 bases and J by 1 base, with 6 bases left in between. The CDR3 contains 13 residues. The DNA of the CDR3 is TGCGCCAGCAGCTCGTATCGCACAGATACGCAGTATTTT. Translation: CASSSYRTDTQYF.

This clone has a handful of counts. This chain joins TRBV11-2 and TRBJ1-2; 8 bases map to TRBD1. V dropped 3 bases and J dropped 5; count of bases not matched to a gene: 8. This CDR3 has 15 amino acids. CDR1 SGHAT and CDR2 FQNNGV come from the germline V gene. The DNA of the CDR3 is TGTGCCAGCAGCTTCGCTCCGGGACAGGCATATGGCTACACCTTC. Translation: CASSFAPGQAYGYTF.

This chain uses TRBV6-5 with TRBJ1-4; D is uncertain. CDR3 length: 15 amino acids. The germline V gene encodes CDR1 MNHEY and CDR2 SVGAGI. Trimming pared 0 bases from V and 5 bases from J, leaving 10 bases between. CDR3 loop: CASSYSGISNEKLFF. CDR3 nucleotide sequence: TGTGCCAGCAGTTACTCGGGCATATCGAATGAAAAACTGTTTTTT.

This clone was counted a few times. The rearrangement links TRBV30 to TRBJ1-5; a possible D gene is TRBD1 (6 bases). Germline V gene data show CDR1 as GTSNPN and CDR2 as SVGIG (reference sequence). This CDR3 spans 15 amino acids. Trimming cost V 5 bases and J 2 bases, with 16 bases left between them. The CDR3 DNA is TGTGCCTGGGAGCCCGGGACAAGGCGCAATCAGCCCCAGCATTTT. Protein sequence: CAWEPGTRRNQPQHF.

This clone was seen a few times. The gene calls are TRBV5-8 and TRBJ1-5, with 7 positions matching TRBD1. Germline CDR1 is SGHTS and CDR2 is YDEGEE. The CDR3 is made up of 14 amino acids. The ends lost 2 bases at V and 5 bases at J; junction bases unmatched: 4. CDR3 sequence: CASSLRQGDQPQHF. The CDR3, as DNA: TGTGCCAGCAGCTTACGGCAGGGGGATCAGCCCCAGCATTTT.

CDR3 protein: CASSDGNQPQHF. CDR3 DNA: TGCGCCAGCAGTGACGGGAATCAGCCCCAGCATTTT. This chain links TRBV10-1 with TRBJ1-5; D not certain. This CDR3 region has 12 residues. V lost 3 bases to trimming and J lost 4 bases, with 4 bases between them. Germline V lookup: CDR1 WNHNN, CDR2 SYGVQD (reference sequence).

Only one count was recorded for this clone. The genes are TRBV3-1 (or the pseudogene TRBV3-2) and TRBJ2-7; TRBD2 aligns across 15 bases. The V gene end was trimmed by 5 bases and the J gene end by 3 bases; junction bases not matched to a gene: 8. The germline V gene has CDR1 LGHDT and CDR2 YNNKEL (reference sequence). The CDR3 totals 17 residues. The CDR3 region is CASSGPGLAGGNYEQYF. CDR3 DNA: TGTGCCAGCAGCGGTCCGGGACTAGCGGGGGGAAACTACGAGCAGTACTTC.

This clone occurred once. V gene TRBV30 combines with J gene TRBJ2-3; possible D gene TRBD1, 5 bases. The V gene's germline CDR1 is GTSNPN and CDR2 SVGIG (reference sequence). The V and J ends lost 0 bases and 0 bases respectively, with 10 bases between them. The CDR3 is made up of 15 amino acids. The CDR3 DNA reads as TGTGCCTGGAGTGTATCGCGACAGAGCACAGATACGCAGTATTTT. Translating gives CAWSVSRQSTDTQYF.

As DNA, the CDR3 is TGTGCCACCATCGGGACAGACCTTCTAGCCAAAAACATTCAGTACTTC. It encodes CATIGTDLLAKNIQYF. The genes are TRBV24-1 and TRBJ2-4; 7 bases map to TRBD1. J was trimmed by 0 bases and V by 8 bases; bases with no gene match: 9. Germline V gene data show CDR1 as KGHDR and CDR2 as SFDVKD. This CDR3 region has 16 residues.

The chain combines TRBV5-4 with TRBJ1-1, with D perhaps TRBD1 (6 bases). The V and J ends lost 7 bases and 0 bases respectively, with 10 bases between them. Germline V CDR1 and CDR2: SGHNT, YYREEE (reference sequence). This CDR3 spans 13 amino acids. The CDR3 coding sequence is TGTGCCAGCGGCGCAGGGGTGAACACTGAAGCTTTCTTT. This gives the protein CASGAGVNTEAFF.

The CDR3 here is CASSYRTGSRSTEAFF. The CDR3 region has the DNA TGTGCCAGCAGTTACCGAACAGGGTCCCGATCCACTGAAGCTTTCTTT. J is TRBJ1-1 and V is TRBV6-5, with D perhaps matching TRBD1 (6 bases). The CDR3 is 16 amino acids. The germline gives CDR1 MNHEY, CDR2 SVGAGI. Trimming removed 2 bases at V and 4 bases at J, with 17 bases between.

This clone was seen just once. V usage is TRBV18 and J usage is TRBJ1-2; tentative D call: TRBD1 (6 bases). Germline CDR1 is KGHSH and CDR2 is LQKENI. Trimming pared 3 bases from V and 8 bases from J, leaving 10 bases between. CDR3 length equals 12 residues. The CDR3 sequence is CASSPAGAGYTF. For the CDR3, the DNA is TGTGCCAGCTCACCCGCAGGGGCAGGCTACACCTTC.

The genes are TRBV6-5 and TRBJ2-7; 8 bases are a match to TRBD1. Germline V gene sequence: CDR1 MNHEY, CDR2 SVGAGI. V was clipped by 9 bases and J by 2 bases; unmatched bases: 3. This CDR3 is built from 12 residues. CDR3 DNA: TGTGCCAGTATGGGACAGGCCTACGAGCAGTACTTC. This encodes CASMGQAYEQYF.

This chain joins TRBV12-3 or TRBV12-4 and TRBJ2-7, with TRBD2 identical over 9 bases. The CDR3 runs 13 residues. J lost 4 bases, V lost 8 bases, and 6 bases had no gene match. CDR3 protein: CASSRSGGYEQYV. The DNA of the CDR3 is TGTGCCAGCTCTAGGAGCGGGGGGTACGAGCAGTACGTC.

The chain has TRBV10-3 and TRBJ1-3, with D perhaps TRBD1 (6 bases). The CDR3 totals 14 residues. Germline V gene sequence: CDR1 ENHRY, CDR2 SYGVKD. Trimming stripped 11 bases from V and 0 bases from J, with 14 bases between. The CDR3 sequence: CAAWTATSGNTIYF. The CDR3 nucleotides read TGTGCCGCGTGGACAGCTACCTCTGGAAACACCATATATTTT.

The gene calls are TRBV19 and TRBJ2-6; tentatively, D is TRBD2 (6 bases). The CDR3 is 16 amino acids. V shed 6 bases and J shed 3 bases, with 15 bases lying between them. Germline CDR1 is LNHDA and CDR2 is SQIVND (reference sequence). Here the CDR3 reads CASREGSVDGANVLTF. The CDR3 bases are TGTGCCAGTAGGGAGGGGAGTGTGGATGGGGCCAACGTCCTGACTTTC. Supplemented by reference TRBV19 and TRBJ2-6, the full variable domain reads DGGITQSPKYLFRKEGQNVTLSCEQNLNHDAMYWYRQDPGQGLRLIYYSQIVNDFQKGDIAEGYSVSREKKESFPLTVTSAQKNPTAFYLCASREGSVDGANVLTFGAGSRLTVL.

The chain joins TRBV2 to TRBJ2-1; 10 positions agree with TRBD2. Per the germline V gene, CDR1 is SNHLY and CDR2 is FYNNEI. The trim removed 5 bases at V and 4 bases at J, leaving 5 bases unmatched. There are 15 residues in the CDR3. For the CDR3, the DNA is TGTGCCAGCAGTCCCGGACTAGCGGATTACAATGAGCAGTTCTTC. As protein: CASSPGLADYNEQFF.